Listed here is a single T cell receptor (beta chain). This sample was included in a study of control samples from healthy donors and cancer patients. The method was immunoSEQ multiplex PCR; TCRdb's version includes in-frame clones alone and lacks a portion of them. The table shows more than 150,000 clones, with nearly 95% occurring only once. The origin of this receptor is a man aged 50-59 years in good health. The sequenced material came from blood.

The CDR3 nucleotides read TGTGCCAGCAGCCAAATGACAGGGGCGCTCAACTATGGCTACACCTTC. Translation gives CASSQMTGALNYGYTF. This chain joins TRBV3-1 (or the pseudogene TRBV3-2) and TRBJ1-2; 8 nucleotides match TRBD1. There are 16 residues in the CDR3. CDR1 and CDR2 from the germline V gene are LGHDT and YNNKEL (reference sequence). Trimming cost V 2 bases and J 2 bases; bases outside gene matches: 7.